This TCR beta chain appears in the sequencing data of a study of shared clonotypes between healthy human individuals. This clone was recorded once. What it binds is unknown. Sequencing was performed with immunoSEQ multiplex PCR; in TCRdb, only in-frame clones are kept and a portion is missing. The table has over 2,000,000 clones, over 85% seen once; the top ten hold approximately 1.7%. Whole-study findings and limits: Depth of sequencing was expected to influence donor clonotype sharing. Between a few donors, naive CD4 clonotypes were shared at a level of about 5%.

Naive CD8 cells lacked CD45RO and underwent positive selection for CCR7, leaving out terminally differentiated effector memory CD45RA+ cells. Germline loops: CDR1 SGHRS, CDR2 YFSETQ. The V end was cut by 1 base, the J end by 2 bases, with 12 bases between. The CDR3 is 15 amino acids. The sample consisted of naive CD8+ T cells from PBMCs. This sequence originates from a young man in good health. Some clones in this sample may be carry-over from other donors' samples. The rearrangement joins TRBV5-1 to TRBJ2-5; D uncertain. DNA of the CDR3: TGCGCCAGCAGCTTGATGGCCCAACCTCAAGAGACCCAGTACTTC. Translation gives CASSLMAQPQETQYF. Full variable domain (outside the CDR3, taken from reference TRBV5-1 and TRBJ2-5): KAGVTQTPRYLIKTRGQQVTLSCSPISGHRSVSWYQQTPGQGLQFLFEYFSETQRNKGNFPGRFSGRQFSNSRSEMNVSTLELGDSALYLCASSLMAQPQETQYFGPGTRLLVL.